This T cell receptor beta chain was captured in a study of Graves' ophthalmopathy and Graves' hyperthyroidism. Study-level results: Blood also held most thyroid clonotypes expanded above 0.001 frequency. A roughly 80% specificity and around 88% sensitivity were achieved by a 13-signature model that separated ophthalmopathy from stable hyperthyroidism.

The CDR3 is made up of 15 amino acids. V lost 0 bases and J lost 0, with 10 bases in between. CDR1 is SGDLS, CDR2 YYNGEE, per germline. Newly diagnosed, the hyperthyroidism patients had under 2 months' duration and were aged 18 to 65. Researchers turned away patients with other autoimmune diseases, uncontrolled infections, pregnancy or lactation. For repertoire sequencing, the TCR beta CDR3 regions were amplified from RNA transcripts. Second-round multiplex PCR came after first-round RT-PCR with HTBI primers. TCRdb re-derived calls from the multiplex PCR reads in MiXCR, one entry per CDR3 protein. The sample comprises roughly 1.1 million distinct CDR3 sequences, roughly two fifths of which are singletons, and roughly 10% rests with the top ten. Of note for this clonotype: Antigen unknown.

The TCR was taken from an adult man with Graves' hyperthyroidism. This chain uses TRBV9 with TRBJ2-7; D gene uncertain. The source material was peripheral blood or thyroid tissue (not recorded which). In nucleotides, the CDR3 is TGTGCCAGCAGCGTAGTGGCTGTGAGCTCCTACGAGCAGTACTTC. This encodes CASSVVAVSSYEQYF.